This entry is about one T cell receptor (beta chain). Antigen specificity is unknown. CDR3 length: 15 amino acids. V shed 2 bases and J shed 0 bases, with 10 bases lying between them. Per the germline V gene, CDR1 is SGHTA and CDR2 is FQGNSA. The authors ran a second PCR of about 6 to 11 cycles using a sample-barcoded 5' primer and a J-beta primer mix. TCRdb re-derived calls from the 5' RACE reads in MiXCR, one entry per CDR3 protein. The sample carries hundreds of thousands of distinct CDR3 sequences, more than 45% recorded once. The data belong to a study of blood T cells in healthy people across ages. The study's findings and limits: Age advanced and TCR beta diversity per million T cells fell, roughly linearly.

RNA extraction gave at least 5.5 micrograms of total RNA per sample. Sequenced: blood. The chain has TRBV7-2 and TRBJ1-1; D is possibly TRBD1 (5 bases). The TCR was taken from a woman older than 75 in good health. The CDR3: CTSSLWGGVNTEAFF. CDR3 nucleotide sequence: TGTACCAGCAGCTTATGGGGGGGGGTGAACACTGAAGCTTTCTTT.